This T cell receptor (beta chain) was obtained from a study of preoperative IRX-2 immunotherapy in early breast cancer. Data came from immunoSEQ multiplex PCR; TCRdb stores just in-frame clones and leaves some out. The sample contains 25,000 to 30,000 clones, 82% of which appear only once. Germline CDR1 reads SGHDN; CDR2 reads FVKESK. Between the trimmed V and J ends, which lost 3 bases and 3 bases, there was a span of 14 bases. This CDR3 has 15 amino acids. Treatment described: preoperative locoregional IRX-2 cytokine immunotherapy. This phase Ib study tested locoregional IRX-2 cytokine immunotherapy given before surgery.

This clonotype was obtained from a human donor with breast cancer. Specimen collection occurred from a patient treated with IRX-2 immunotherapy. This chain joins TRBV14 and TRBJ1-2; no definite D call. CDR3 DNA sequence: TGTGCCAGCAGCCAGGCGATCGGCAGCGACTATGGCTACACCTTC. Amino acid sequence: CASSQAIGSDYGYTF. The entire variable domain, with the rest obtained from reference TRBV14 and TRBJ1-2, is as follows: EAGVTQFPSHSVIEKGQTVTLRCDPISGHDNLYWYRRVMGKEIKFLLHFVKESKQDESGMPNNRFLAERTGGTYSTLKVQPAELEDSGVYFCASSQAIGSDYGYTFGSGTRLTVV.